The 18 T cell receptor beta chains presented below share a single source sample, sequenced in a study of cytotoxic CD8 clonotypes in ibrutinib-treated CLL. The assay was immunoSEQ multiplex PCR, and TCRdb's table has in-frame clones only and misses some. Among about 140,000 clones listed, around 82% were seen once. This specimen was PBMCs, taken after 36 months of ibrutinib treatment. These receptors were taken from a human donor with chronic lymphocytic leukemia.

The chain joins TRBV27 to TRBJ2-1; D is unclear. The CDR3 runs 15 residues. The V and J ends lost 2 bases and 0 bases respectively, with 8 bases between them. Germline V lookup: CDR1 MNHEY, CDR2 SMNVEV (reference sequence). The CDR3 nucleotides are TGTGCCAGCAGTTTAGACACCCTCTCCTACAATGAGCAGTTCTTC. Its translation is CASSLDTLSYNEQFF.

The chain recombines TRBV5-1 with TRBJ2-5, with 10 nucleotides matching TRBD1. Germline values: CDR1 SGHRS, CDR2 YFSETQ. V was clipped by 0 bases and J by 2 bases; unmatched bases: 1. CDR3 length: 15 residues. The CDR3 loop reads CASSLGQGAQETQYF. The CDR3 region has the DNA TGCGCCAGCAGCTTGGGACAGGGGGCTCAAGAGACCCAGTACTTC.

The rearrangement links TRBV30 to TRBJ1-4; D gene ambiguous. V dropped 4 bases and J dropped 6 bases, with 6 bases sitting between them. The CDR3 extends over 11 amino acids. Germline V CDR1 and CDR2: GTSNPN, SVGIG (reference sequence). This CDR3 is CAWMFYEKLFF. In DNA, the CDR3 is TGTGCCTGGATGTTCTATGAAAAACTGTTTTTT.

This sequence joins TRBV5-5 and TRBJ2-7; the D is unclear. V dropped 3 bases and J dropped 0 bases, with 10 bases sitting between them. The CDR3 sequence is 14 residues long. Germline loops: CDR1 SGHKS, CDR2 YYEKEE (reference sequence). The CDR3 sequence is CASSWAVSSYEQYF. The CDR3 coding sequence is TGTGCCAGCAGCTGGGCGGTTAGCTCCTACGAGCAGTACTTC.

This clone appeared once. The chain links TRBV5-1 to TRBJ2-1; 8 bases are shared with TRBD2. The CDR3 loop spans 16 amino acids. CDR1 SGHRS and CDR2 YFSETQ come from the germline V gene. J lost 3 bases, V lost 4 bases, and 9 bases had no gene match. The CDR3 sequence: CASSLISGNLYNEQFF. CDR3 nucleotides: TGCGCCAGCAGCCTCATTAGCGGGAACCTCTACAATGAGCAGTTCTTC.

This clone was seen only a few times. V usage is TRBV7-9 and J usage is TRBJ1-5; 7 bases align to TRBD1. The trim removed 5 bases at V and 5 bases at J, leaving 9 bases unmatched. Germline assignment: CDR1 SEHNR and CDR2 FQNEAQ (reference sequence). This CDR3 region has 15 residues. As DNA, the CDR3 is TGTGCCAGCAGCCGTGGGGACAGAGCTTATCAGCCCCAGCATTTT. Amino acid sequence: CASSRGDRAYQPQHF.

V is TRBV19 and J is TRBJ1-2; 8 bases line up with TRBD1. The CDR3 contains 14 residues. Germline V CDR1 and CDR2: LNHDA, SQIVND (reference sequence). Germline trimming cut 6 bases from V and 4 bases from J; bases unmatched to any gene: 7. The CDR3 here is CASSPTGDRYGYTF. CDR3 DNA sequence: TGTGCCAGTAGCCCGACAGGGGATCGCTATGGCTACACCTTC.

The chain has TRBV7-9 and TRBJ2-2, with 9 bases matching TRBD1. V lost 6 bases and J lost 7; bases outside the gene matches: 15. Per germline, CDR1 SEHNR and CDR2 FQNEAQ (reference sequence). This CDR3 comprises 17 residues. CDR3 loop: CASSLRRLGQGSGELFF. Here the CDR3 DNA reads TGTGCCAGCAGTTTAAGGCGCTTGGGACAGGGCAGCGGGGAGCTGTTTTTT. Combining the CDR3 with reference TRBV7-9 and TRBJ2-2 gives the whole variable domain DTGVSQNPRHKITKRGQNVTFRCDPISEHNRLYWYRQTLGQGPEFLTYFQNEAQLEKSRLLSDRFSAERPKGSFSTLEIQRTEQGDSAMYLCASSLRRLGQGSGELFFGEGSRLTVL.

This sequence joins TRBV6-1 and TRBJ1-1; weak D call: TRBD1 (5 bases). This CDR3 spans 14 amino acids. Germline V gives CDR1 MNHNS, CDR2 SASEGT. Deletions cut 4 bases from V and 5 bases from J, with 14 bases between. CDR3 residues: CASSVGGDGTEAFF. CDR3 DNA: TGTGCCAGCAGTGTTGGGGGGGATGGGACTGAAGCTTTCTTT.

The gene calls are TRBV5-4 and TRBJ2-2; the D gene is possibly TRBD2 (5 bases). The V end lost 2 bases, the J end lost 3 bases, and 11 bases lay between the germline ends. CDR1 is SGHNT, CDR2 YYREEE, per germline (reference sequence). The CDR3 totals 15 residues. This chain's CDR3 is CASSLRRVDTGELFF. CDR3 bases: TGTGCCAGCAGCTTACGGCGGGTGGACACCGGGGAGCTGTTTTTT.

This clone was recorded a few times. The chain combines TRBV30 with TRBJ1-6, with D perhaps matching TRBD1 (6 bases). The CDR3 spans 13 residues. The germline V gene encodes CDR1 GTSNPN and CDR2 SVGIG (reference sequence). V was clipped by 3 bases and J by 5 bases, with 8 bases between them. The CDR3 DNA sequence: TGTGCCTGGAGACAGGGTAATAATTCACCCCTCCACTTT. This encodes CAWRQGNNSPLHF. The full variable domain, its missing parts supplied by reference TRBV30 and TRBJ1-6, is SQTIHQWPATLVQPVGSPLSLECTVEGTSNPNLYWYRQAAGRGLQLLFYSVGIGQISSEVPQNLSASRPQDRQFILSSKKLLLSDSGFYLCAWRQGNNSPLHFGNGTRLTVT.

In its sample, this clone was seen once. The rearrangement uses TRBV30 and TRBJ1-1, with unresolved D. Germline CDR1 and CDR2: GTSNPN and SVGIG (reference sequence). Trimming left V 8 bases short and J 1 base short, with 14 bases between. CDR3 length: 13 residues. The CDR3 region is CARTGIGNTEAFF. The CDR3 nucleotides read TGTGCCCGGACCGGGATCGGGAACACTGAAGCTTTCTTT. Using reference TRBV30 and TRBJ1-1 for the parts outside the CDR3, the full variable domain is SQTIHQWPATLVQPVGSPLSLECTVEGTSNPNLYWYRQAAGRGLQLLFYSVGIGQISSEVPQNLSASRPQDRQFILSSKKLLLSDSGFYLCARTGIGNTEAFFGQGTRLTVV.

The rearrangement joins TRBV6-1 to TRBJ2-1; D is unresolved. Germline V gives CDR1 MNHNS, CDR2 SASEGT. The CDR3 totals 14 residues. V shed 1 base and J shed 8 bases, with 12 bases lying between them. CDR3 in DNA: TGTGCCAGCAGTGAAGAAATAGACGTCGATGAGCAGTTCTTC. Protein: CASSEEIDVDEQFF.

The CDR3, as DNA: TGTGCCAGCAGCGTCGGGGCCGGCTGGGGCCGCACAGATACGCAGTATTTT. This gives the protein CASSVGAGWGRTDTQYF. V usage is TRBV9 and J usage is TRBJ2-3; TRBD1 or TRBD2 may be the D gene (5 bases each). Trimming shortened V by 2 bases and J by 1 base, and 17 bases separated the two germline ends. The CDR3 consists of 17 residues. Germline V gene lookup returns CDR1 SGDLS and CDR2 YYNGEE.

The V gene is TRBV4-1, the J gene TRBJ1-3; a weak D match, TRBD1 (5 bases). With 2 bases removed from V and 4 bases from J, the gap between germline ends came to 15 bases. This CDR3 comprises 16 residues. Per the germline V gene, CDR1 is MGHRA and CDR2 is YSYEKL. CDR3 in amino acids: CASSQPNVRGGNTIYF. CDR3 DNA sequence: TGCGCCAGCAGCCAACCTAACGTCCGGGGGGGAAACACCATATATTTT.

This clone has more than one count but fewer than ten. This sequence joins TRBV5-1 and TRBJ2-7; D is possibly TRBD2 (6 bases). Between the trimmed V and J ends, which lost 0 bases and 1 base, there was a span of 20 bases. The CDR3 is made up of 18 amino acids. Looked up from germline, CDR1 is SGHRS and CDR2 is YFSETQ. The chain's CDR3 is CASSLVDWGDGRSYEQYF. CDR3 sequence (DNA): TGCGCCAGCAGCTTGGTGGATTGGGGGGACGGACGATCCTACGAGCAGTACTTC.

The rearrangement uses TRBV5-6 and TRBJ2-3; TRBD2 matches 7 bases. The CDR3 is 16 amino acids. V shed 1 base, J shed 5 bases, and the junction held 10 bases outside the gene matches. In germline, CDR1 is SGHDT, CDR2 YYEEEE. The CDR3 coding sequence is TGTGCCAGCAGCTTGTTTACGCGGGGGTTCATAGATACGCAGTATTTT. Translating gives CASSLFTRGFIDTQYF.

This clone was counted a few times. The chain carries TRBV6-1 and TRBJ1-6, with unresolved D. V gave up 0 bases and J gave up 8 bases, with 8 bases separating them. Germline loops: CDR1 MNHNS, CDR2 SASEGT. The CDR3 is 14 residues long. The CDR3 region is CASSEARGYSPLHF. The CDR3 DNA reads TGTGCCAGCAGTGAAGCGCGCGGGTATTCACCCCTCCACTTT.